The clone carrying this T cell receptor (beta chain) showed up many times. Its antigen is not identified. 2 million unsorted PBMCs were stored in RNAlater at -80 °C before RNA extraction. Every sequencing run produced over 200 million TCR-beta sequences, and the sequences from any one run covered 15-18 subjects. TCRdb itself ran the 5' RACE reads through MiXCR, one entry per CDR3 protein. Of about 69,000 distinct CDR3 sequences in the sample, about 4% are singletons; the top ten hold 1% to 1.5%. From germline, CDR1 is LGHDT and CDR2 YNNKEL (reference sequence). CDR3 length: 17 residues. The V segment lost 0 bases and the J segment 2 bases; nucleotides outside the gene matches: 9. This specimen comes from a study of neurological immune-mediated disorders. Findings of the study overall: The study found no CDR3 amino acid sequences shared by expanded clones across subjects, suggesting private repertoires in all groups. On phylogenetic grouping, the repertoires of 18 of 34 multiple sclerosis patients fell within one related-CDR3 cluster, constituting a possible signature.

The sequence was obtained from a man between 25 and 39 years old with multiple sclerosis. This sequence joins TRBV3-1 and TRBJ2-7, with 8 nucleotides matching TRBD2. The specimen sequenced was PBMCs. CDR3 amino acids: CASSQDGFGTSTYEQYF. CDR3 DNA: TGTGCCAGCAGCCAAGATGGATTCGGGACTAGTACCTACGAGCAGTACTTC.